Each of the 16 T cell receptor gamma chains below was sequenced from the same sample in a study of Vδ1+ human thymocytes. Overall study results and limits: In the thymus, TRG and TRD repertoires looked highly polyclonal with Gaussian CDR3 lengths.

The template was reverse-transcribed extracted RNA. The CDR3 regions were amplified by multiplex PCR from V-gene primers to a constant-region primer. TCRdb made new clone calls on the multiplex PCR reads using CATT. The sample includes about 36,000 gamma-chain clones, 20% to 25% of them seen just once. Antigen specificity for these receptors is unknown. Sequenced input: Vdelta1+ gamma-delta thymocytes from the thymus. Subset given: FACS-sorted CD3+ TCRalphabeta- TCRVdelta1+ TCRVdelta2- thymocytes. These receptors were obtained from a girl under three years old who had congenital heart surgery.

V usage is TRGV8 and J usage is TRGJ1 or TRGJ2. V lost 3 bases to trimming and J lost 0 bases; unmatched junction nucleotides: 5. The germline CDR1 and CDR2 sequences are VENAVY and YDSYNSRV. The CDR3 is 14 amino acids. The CDR3 spells CATWDSSNYYKKLF. The CDR3 bases are TGTGCCACCTGGGATTCTTCGAATTATTATAAGAAACTCTTT.

On this clone: One junction end does not reproduce the germline sequence, and a read error may be involved. This chain joins TRGV5 and TRGJ1 or TRGJ2. Germline V gives CDR1 VINAFY, CDR2 YDVSNSKD. CDR3 length equals 15 residues. The CDR3 loop is CATWDRLGGYFKKLF. The CDR3 DNA follows: TGTGCCACCTGGGACAGGCTGGGGGGTTATTTTAAGAAACTCTTT.

About this clone itself: The sample has other DNA sequences that encode this CDR3 too. This chain connects TRGV4 to TRGJ1 or TRGJ2. V was pared by 4 bases and J by 4 bases, with 10 bases of the junction left unmatched. The CDR3 is made up of 14 amino acids. CDR1 and CDR2 from the germline V gene are EGSTGY and YDSYTSSV. The chain's CDR3 is CATWDGRQYYKKLF. The DNA for the CDR3 is TGTGCCACCTGGGACGGTCGCCAATATTATAAGAAACTCTTT.

This sequence joins TRGV8 and TRGJ1 or TRGJ2. Trimming cost V 9 bases and J 11 bases; bases outside gene matches: 7. Germline-derived CDR1 and CDR2 are VENAVY and YDSYNSRV. This CDR3 is 9 amino acids long. The CDR3 is CATGGEKLF. CDR3 DNA: TGTGCCACCGGAGGGGAGAAACTCTTT.

The chain joins TRGV8 to TRGJ1 or TRGJ2. This CDR3 has 13 residues. With V trimmed by 1 base and J by 5 bases, 5 bases remained unmatched. Germline assignment: CDR1 VENAVY and CDR2 YDSYNSRV. Here the CDR3 reads CATWDRKDYKKLF. In DNA form, the CDR3 reads TGTGCCACCTGGGATAGAAAGGATTATAAGAAACTCTTT.

This clone was counted a few times. The rearrangement joins TRGV9 to TRGJ1 or TRGJ2. Germline CDR1 and CDR2: GITISATS and ISYDGTV (reference sequence). CDR3 length: 14 amino acids. V dropped 0 bases and J dropped 3; count of bases not matched to a gene: 5. The CDR3 DNA reads TGTGCCTTGTGGGAGGTGACCCCTTATTATAAGAAACTCTTT. Encoded protein: CALWEVTPYYKKLF.

By share, this clone ranks as medium-sized. The chain has TRGV3 and TRGJ1 or TRGJ2. Looked up from germline, CDR1 is VTNTFY and CDR2 is YDVSTARD (reference sequence). V shed 3 bases and J 8 bases; nucleotides not matched to a gene: 1. This CDR3 has 10 residues. Written as DNA, the CDR3 is TGTGCCACCTGGGACGATAAGAAACTCTTT. The encoded protein is CATWDDKKLF.

A note on this clone: Other DNA sequences in this sample translate to the same CDR3. This chain connects TRGV3 to TRGJ1 or TRGJ2. Germline V gives CDR1 VTNTFY, CDR2 YDVSTARD (reference sequence). The CDR3 has 15 amino acids. Trimming at V came to 0 bases and at J to 3 bases, leaving 8 bases not matched to a gene. The CDR3 nucleotides read TGTGCCACCTGGGACAGGCGGGAGGGTTATTATAAGAAACTCTTT. Protein product: CATWDRREGYYKKLF.

Only a few counts were recorded for this clone. V and J are TRGV9 and TRGJ1 or TRGJ2. The CDR3 runs 15 residues. The junction had 18 bases not matched to a gene; V was cut back by 3 bases and J by 10 bases. CDR1 is GITISATS and CDR2 is ISYDGTV in the germline V gene (reference sequence). The CDR3 sequence: CALWEMWGFFFKKLF. Written as DNA, the CDR3 is TGTGCCTTGTGGGAGATGTGGGGTTTTTTTTTCAAGAAACTCTTT.

J is TRGJ1 or TRGJ2 and V is TRGV4. V shed 0 bases, J shed 2 bases, and the junction held 10 bases outside the gene matches. The germline V gene has CDR1 EGSTGY and CDR2 YDSYTSSV. This CDR3 has 16 amino acids. The CDR3 DNA reads as TGTGCCACCTGGGATGGGCGGGGGCGGGATTATTATAAGAAACTCTTT. It encodes CATWDGRGRDYYKKLF.

This chain joins TRGV9 and TRGJ1 or TRGJ2. In germline, CDR1 is GITISATS, CDR2 ISYDGTV (reference sequence). Losses at the gene ends were 3 bases for V and 3 bases for J; bases not matched to a gene: 14. The CDR3 extends over 16 amino acids. The chain's CDR3 is CALWEPARLTYYKKLF. The DNA for the CDR3 is TGTGCCTTGTGGGAGCCTGCAAGACTCACTTATTATAAGAAACTCTTT.

This clone was observed a handful of times. A much larger clone lies one base from this, so it may be a read error. The chain joins TRGV2 to TRGJ1 or TRGJ2. V dropped 0 bases and J dropped 7; count of bases not matched to a gene: 3. Germline V gene data show CDR1 as EGSNGY and CDR2 as YDSYNSKV. This CDR3 is 12 amino acids long. Here the CDR3 reads CATWDGEYKKLF. CDR3 DNA sequence: TGTGCCACCTGGGACGGGGAATATAAGAAACTCTTT.

Remarks on this clone: Within the sample, other DNA sequences also encode this same CDR3. The chain is built from TRGV2 and TRGJ1 or TRGJ2. Trimming removed 0 bases from V and 8 bases from J; junction bases left unmatched: 7. Germline V gives CDR1 EGSNGY, CDR2 YDSYNSKV. There are 13 residues in the CDR3. The CDR3 loop is CATWDGPRDKKLF. The DNA for the CDR3 is TGTGCCACCTGGGACGGGCCGAGGGATAAGAAACTCTTT.

In the case of this clone: The identical CDR3 is also encoded by other nucleotide sequences in the sample. The chain is built from TRGV2 and TRGJ1 or TRGJ2. The CDR3 has 14 amino acids. Unmatched junction bases numbered 9, after V lost 1 base and J lost 6 bases. The V gene's germline CDR1 is EGSNGY and CDR2 YDSYNSKV. The CDR3 sequence is CATWDGLRGYKKLF. The DNA for the CDR3 is TGTGCCACCTGGGACGGCCTTCGTGGTTATAAGAAACTCTTT.

The rearrangement joins TRGV4 to TRGJ1 or TRGJ2. With 0 bases clipped from V and 1 base from J, the junction kept 6 bases outside the gene matches. This CDR3 is 15 amino acids long. From germline, CDR1 is EGSTGY and CDR2 YDSYTSSV. CDR3 sequence (DNA): TGTGCCACCTGGGATGGGCTGGATAATTATTATAAGAAACTCTTT. This translates into CATWDGLDNYYKKLF.

This sequence joins TRGV9 and TRGJ1 or TRGJ2. The J segment lost 5 bases and the V segment lost 5 bases, leaving 12 bases of the junction unmatched. CDR3 length: 14 amino acids. Per the germline V gene, CDR1 is GITISATS and CDR2 is ISYDGTV (reference sequence). The CDR3, as DNA: TGTGCCTTGTGGGCCCCTTGGTGGGATTATAAGAAACTCTTT. Translating gives CALWAPWWDYKKLF.